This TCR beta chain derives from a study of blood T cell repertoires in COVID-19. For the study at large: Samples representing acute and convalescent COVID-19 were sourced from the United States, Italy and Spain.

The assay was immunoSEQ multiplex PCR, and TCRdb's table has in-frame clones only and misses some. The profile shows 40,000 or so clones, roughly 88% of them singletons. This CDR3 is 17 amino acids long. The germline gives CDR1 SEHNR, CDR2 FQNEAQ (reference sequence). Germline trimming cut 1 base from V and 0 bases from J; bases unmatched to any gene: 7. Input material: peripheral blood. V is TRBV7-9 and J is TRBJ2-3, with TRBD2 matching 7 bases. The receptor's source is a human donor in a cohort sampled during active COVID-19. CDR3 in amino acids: CASSLGRLATSTDTQYF. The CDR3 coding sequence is TGTGCCAGCAGCTTAGGCCGACTAGCAACGAGCACAGATACGCAGTATTTT.